The rows below give T cell receptor beta chains drawn from one sample of a study of T cells after yellow fever vaccination. One entry per CDR3 protein, called by TCRdb with MiXCR from the 5' RACE reads. The sample lists 150,000 to 200,000 distinct CDR3 sequences, 9.5% to 12% occurring once. Sample: CD8+ T cells sorted from PBMCs, taken 15 days after the yellow fever booster vaccination. Receptors were obtained from a young man who received the YFV17D yellow fever vaccine. Each CDR3 is given with its conserved first and last residue. Fields, in order: J gene, clone size, D gene, V gene, CDR3 protein, CDR3 DNA. The D gene is left open where the match is weak. Expanded clones are given a class, and other clones once, few, many or no size at all.

>TRBJ2-7|many|NA|TRBV13
CASSLASAYEQYF
TGTGCCAGCAGCTTAGCCAGTGCCTACGAGCAGTACTTC
>TRBJ2-5|many|NA|TRBV4-2
CASSHGTGGETQYF
TGTGCCAGCAGCCACGGGACTGGAGGAGAGACCCAGTACTTC
>TRBJ1-5|NA|NA|TRBV6-2/TRBV6-3
CASREGYSNQPQHF
TGTGCCAGCAGAGAGGGGTATAGCAATCAGCCCCAGCATTTT
>TRBJ1-6|few|NA|TRBV10-3
CAIGQADNSPLHF
TGTGCCATAGGACAAGCAGATAATTCACCCCTCCACTTT
>TRBJ2-5|few|TRBD2|TRBV20-1
CSASQGLASETQYF
TGCAGTGCTAGCCAAGGACTAGCGAGCGAGACCCAGTACTTC
>TRBJ2-3|NA|NA|TRBV6-2/TRBV6-3
CASTAGGVSDTQYF
TGTGCCAGCACCGCCGGGGGTGTGTCAGATACGCAGTATTTT
>TRBJ1-6|NA|TRBD1|TRBV4-1
CASSQDKGADSPLHF
TGCGCCAGCAGCCAAGATAAGGGGGCGGATTCACCCCTCCACTTT
>TRBJ2-3|NA|NA|TRBV5-1
CASSLLGRSTDTQYF
TGCGCCAGCAGCTTGTTGGGCAGGAGCACAGATACGCAGTATTTT
>TRBJ2-3|few|TRBD2|TRBV4-2
CASSQEGLAGEDTQYF
TGTGCCAGCAGCCAAGAAGGACTAGCGGGGGAAGATACGCAGTATTTT
>TRBJ2-3|few|TRBD1|TRBV2
CASSPPGQGADTQYF
TGTGCCAGCAGTCCCCCGGGACAGGGGGCAGATACGCAGTATTTT
>TRBJ2-7|NA|NA|TRBV4-1
CASSQISQADYEQYF
TGCGCCAGCAGCCAAATTTCACAGGCGGACTACGAGCAGTACTTC
>TRBJ2-1|many|TRBD1|TRBV5-1
CASRQRTGGTANEQFF
TGCGCCAGCAGACAGAGGACAGGGGGAACTGCCAATGAGCAGTTCTTC
>TRBJ1-2|few|NA|TRBV6-5
CASSYSSLNYGYTF
TGTGCCAGCAGTTACTCTTCCCTTAACTATGGCTACACCTTC
>TRBJ2-3|many|NA|TRBV7-9
CVSEGTSTDTQYF
TGTGTCAGCGAAGGGACTAGCACAGATACGCAGTATTTT
>TRBJ2-2|NA|NA|TRBV5-1
CASSDLGRDTGELFF
TGCGCCAGCAGCGACCTAGGACGGGACACCGGGGAGCTGTTTTTT
>TRBJ2-5|many|TRBD2|TRBV6-5
CASSYGLAGQETQYF
TGTGCCAGCAGTTACGGACTAGCGGGGCAAGAGACCCAGTACTTC
>TRBJ2-6|NA|TRBD2|TRBV5-6
CASSLVLAATGANVLTF
TGTGCCAGCAGCTTGGTACTAGCGGCGACTGGGGCCAACGTCCTGACTTTC
>TRBJ2-7|few|TRBD2|TRBV4-2
CASSPRTSGGDEQYF
TGTGCCAGCAGCCCCCGAACTAGCGGGGGCGACGAGCAGTACTTC
>TRBJ2-7|NA|NA|TRBV4-1
CASSQHSEYEQYF
TGCGCCAGCAGCCAACACAGCGAGTACGAGCAGTACTTC
>TRBJ1-1|NA|TRBD1|TRBV4-1
CASSQADRGTEAFF
TGCGCCAGCAGCCAAGCGGACAGGGGCACTGAAGCTTTCTTT
>TRBJ1-1|few|TRBD1|TRBV13
CASSLADRETEAFF
TGTGCCAGCAGCTTGGCCGACAGGGAGACTGAAGCTTTCTTT
>TRBJ2-7|few|NA|TRBV7-9
CASSPRQSYEQYF
TGTGCCAGCAGCCCGCGACAGTCCTACGAGCAGTACTTC
>TRBJ1-6|NA|TRBD1|TRBV20-1
CSASKSGQGSSPLHF
TGCAGTGCTAGTAAATCCGGACAGGGGAGTTCACCCCTCCACTTT
>TRBJ1-5|few|NA|TRBV4-3
CASSQEVARGQPQHF
TGCGCCAGCAGCCAAGAAGTAGCGCGAGGTCAGCCCCAGCATTTT
>TRBJ1-5|few|TRBD1|TRBV19
CASSTGTGKRPQHF
TGTGCCAGTAGTACGGGGACAGGGAAACGGCCCCAGCATTTT
>TRBJ2-3|few|TRBD1|TRBV28
CASSLTTGGGDTQYF
TGTGCCAGCAGTTTGACTACAGGGGGCGGGGATACGCAGTATTTT
>TRBJ2-5|NA|TRBD1|TRBV7-6
CASSSGTGAFSTQYF
TGTGCCAGCAGCTCCGGGACAGGGGCCTTCTCGACCCAGTACTTC
>TRBJ1-2|NA|NA|TRBV6-5
CATTPMGSYYGYTF
TGTGCCACCACACCAATGGGGTCTTACTATGGCTACACCTTC
>TRBJ2-3|NA|TRBD2|TRBV5-1
CASSLWRGGSTDTQYF
TGCGCCAGCAGCTTGTGGCGGGGGGGAAGCACAGATACGCAGTATTTT
>TRBJ2-1|NA|TRBD2|TRBV7-3
CASSLSGGINNEQFF
TGTGCCAGCAGCTTAAGCGGGGGGATCAACAATGAGCAGTTCTTC
>TRBJ2-1|NA|NA|TRBV7-2
CASSLAIEQFF
TGTGCCAGCAGTCTAGCGATTGAGCAGTTCTTC
>TRBJ2-2|many|NA|TRBV4-3
CASSQVQGVAGELFF
TGCGCCAGCAGCCAAGTCCAGGGCGTCGCCGGGGAGCTGTTTTTT
>TRBJ2-3|NA|TRBD1|TRBV4-1
CASSQDPQGEESTQYF
TGCGCCAGCAGCCAAGACCCACAGGGGGAAGAGAGCACGCAGTATTTT
>TRBJ1-1|few|TRBD1|TRBV29-1
CSVDPGQENTEAFF
TGCAGCGTTGATCCGGGACAGGAGAACACTGAAGCTTTCTTT
>TRBJ1-4|NA|NA|TRBV11-2
CASGLGEKLFF
TGTGCCAGTGGTTTGGGTGAAAAACTGTTTTTT
>TRBJ2-3|few|NA|TRBV12-3/TRBV12-4
CASSLGAPYTQYF
TGTGCCAGCAGTTTAGGGGCCCCCTATACGCAGTATTTT
>TRBJ1-1|few|NA|TRBV4-1
CASSLGLQNTEAFF
TGCGCCAGCAGCCTGGGGCTACAGAACACTGAAGCTTTCTTT
>TRBJ1-2|NA|TRBD1|TRBV3-1
CASSPSGTGVYGYTF
TGTGCCAGCAGTCCCTCGGGGACAGGGGTCTATGGCTACACCTTC
>TRBJ2-3|NA|NA|TRBV24-1
CATSELQVDSSTDTQYF
TGTGCCACCAGTGAACTACAGGTAGACTCTAGCACAGATACGCAGTATTTT
>TRBJ2-3|NA|NA|TRBV4-1
CASSQDQGGRDTDTQYF
TGCGCCAGCAGCCAAGATCAGGGGGGGCGAGACACAGATACGCAGTATTTT
>TRBJ2-2|many|NA|TRBV29-1
CSVEMVGTGELFF
TGCAGCGTTGAAATGGTTGGCACCGGGGAGCTGTTTTTT
>TRBJ2-2|NA|NA|TRBV6-4
CASSESGGGHRGAVFF
NA
>TRBJ2-2|NA|NA|TRBV6-5
CASKRRYTGELFF
TGTGCCAGCAAGCGGAGATACACCGGGGAGCTGTTTTTT
>TRBJ2-4|many|TRBD1|TRBV7-6
CASSSGTGIQYF
TGTGCCAGCAGCTCGGGGACAGGCATTCAGTACTTC
>TRBJ2-4|many|TRBD2|TRBV18
CASSPLRSGGAKNIQYF
TGTGCCAGCTCACCACTCCGGAGCGGGGGTGCCAAAAACATTCAGTACTTC
>TRBJ2-3|few|NA|TRBV24-1
CATSSRTSTDTQYF
TGTGCCACCAGTTCCAGGACTAGCACAGATACGCAGTATTTT
>TRBJ2-7|NA|TRBD2|TRBV6-5
CASRTSGGFYEQYF
TGTGCCAGCAGAACTAGCGGGGGTTTTTACGAGCAGTACTTC
>TRBJ1-4|few|NA|TRBV20-1
CSAEPSTTNEKLFF
TGCAGTGCTGAACCCAGTACAACTAATGAAAAACTGTTTTTT
>TRBJ2-2|NA|NA|TRBV4-1
CASSSGSVTPNTGELFF
TGCGCCAGCAGCTCGGGCAGCGTTACCCCGAACACCGGGGAGCTGTTTTTT
>TRBJ2-7|many|TRBD2|TRBV4-1
CASSQISGDSYEQYF
TGCGCCAGCAGCCAGATTAGCGGGGATTCCTACGAGCAGTACTTC
>TRBJ2-2|NA|NA|TRBV4-2
CASSTGTNTGELFF
TGTGCCAGCAGCACCGGGACGAACACCGGGGAGCTGTTTTTT
>TRBJ1-1|NA|TRBD1|TRBV5-4
CASSPTTIHRGSTEAFF
TGTGCCAGCAGCCCGACCACTATACACAGGGGATCCACTGAAGCTTTCTTT
>TRBJ1-5|NA|NA|TRBV6-2/TRBV6-3
CASSTGQYSNQPQHF
TGTGCCAGCAGTACCGGACAATATAGCAATCAGCCCCAGCATTTT
>TRBJ2-7|NA|TRBD1|TRBV27
CASSLFQGAQEQYF
TGTGCCAGCAGTTTGTTCCAGGGGGCGCAAGAGCAGTACTTC
>TRBJ1-2|NA|TRBD1|TRBV4-2
CASSLSPGQASHYGYTF
TGTGCCAGCAGCCTAAGCCCGGGACAGGCCAGCCACTATGGCTACACCTTC
>TRBJ1-2|NA|NA|TRBV7-9
CASSLAMSDYGYTF
TGTGCCAGCAGCTTAGCGATGAGCGACTATGGCTACACCTTC